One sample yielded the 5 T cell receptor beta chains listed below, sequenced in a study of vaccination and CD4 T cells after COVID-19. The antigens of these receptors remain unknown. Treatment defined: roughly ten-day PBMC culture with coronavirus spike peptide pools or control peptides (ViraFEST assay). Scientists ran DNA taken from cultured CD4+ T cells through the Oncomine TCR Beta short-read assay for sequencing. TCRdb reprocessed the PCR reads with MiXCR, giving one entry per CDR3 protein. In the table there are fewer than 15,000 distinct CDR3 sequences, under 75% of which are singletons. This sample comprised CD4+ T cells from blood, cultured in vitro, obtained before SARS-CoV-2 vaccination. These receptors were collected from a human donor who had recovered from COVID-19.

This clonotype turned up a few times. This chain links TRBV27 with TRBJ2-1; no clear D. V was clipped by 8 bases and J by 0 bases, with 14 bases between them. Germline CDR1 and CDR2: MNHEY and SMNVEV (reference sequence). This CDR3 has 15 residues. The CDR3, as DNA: TGTGCCAGCGGTATAATCCGTAGCTCCTACAATGAGCAGTTCTTC. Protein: CASGIIRSSYNEQFF.

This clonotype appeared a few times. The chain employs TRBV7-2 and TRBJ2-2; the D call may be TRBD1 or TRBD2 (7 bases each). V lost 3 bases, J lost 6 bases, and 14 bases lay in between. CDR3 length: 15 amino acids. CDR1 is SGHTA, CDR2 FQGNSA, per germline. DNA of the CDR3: TGTGCCAGCAGCTTGGTGACAGGGAGGGCCGGGGAGCTGTTTTTT. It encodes CASSLVTGRAGELFF.

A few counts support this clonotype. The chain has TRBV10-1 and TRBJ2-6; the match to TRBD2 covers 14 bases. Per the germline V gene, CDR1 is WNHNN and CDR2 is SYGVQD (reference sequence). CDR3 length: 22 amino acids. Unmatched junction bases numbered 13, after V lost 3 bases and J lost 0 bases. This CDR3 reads CASSDRIIRTSGGFSGANVLTF. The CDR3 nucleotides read TGCGCCAGCAGTGATAGAATCATACGGACTAGCGGGGGGTTCTCTGGGGCCAACGTCCTGACTTTC.

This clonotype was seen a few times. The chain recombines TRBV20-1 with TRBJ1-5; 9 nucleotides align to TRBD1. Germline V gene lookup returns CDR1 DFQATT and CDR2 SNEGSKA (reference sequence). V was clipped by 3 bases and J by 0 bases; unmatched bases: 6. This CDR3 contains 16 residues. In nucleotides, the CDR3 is TGCAGTGCTAGTTGGGACAGGGTATATAGCAATCAGCCCCAGCATTTT. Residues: CSASWDRVYSNQPQHF.

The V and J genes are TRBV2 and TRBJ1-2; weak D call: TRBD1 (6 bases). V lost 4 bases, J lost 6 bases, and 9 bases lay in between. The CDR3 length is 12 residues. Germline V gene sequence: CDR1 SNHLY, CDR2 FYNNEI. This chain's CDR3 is CASSVRQDGYTF. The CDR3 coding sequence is TGTGCCAGCAGTGTAAGACAGGATGGCTACACCTTC.